The 31 T cell receptor beta chains given below trace back to one sample, sequenced in a study of blood T cell repertoires in COVID-19. Libraries were prepared by immunoSEQ multiplex PCR; TCRdb keeps only in-frame clonotypes and omits some of them. The sample carries some 140,000 clones, less than 80% recorded once. Sequenced sample: peripheral blood. The source of these receptors is a man aged 60-69 years with acute or convalescent COVID-19.

This rearrangement joins TRBV5-6 to TRBJ1-5; 9 bases are a match to TRBD1. V trimming: 4 bases; J trimming: 1 base; junction bases outside the gene matches: 3. The germline gives CDR1 SGHDT, CDR2 YYEEEE. CDR3 length: 15 residues. CDR3 protein: CASSLTGGSNQPQHF. CDR3 nucleotides: TGTGCCAGCAGCCTGACAGGGGGGAGCAATCAGCCCCAGCATTTT.

This clone was found once. The chain is built from TRBV27 and TRBJ2-3; no firm D call. Germline V gives CDR1 MNHEY, CDR2 SMNVEV (reference sequence). The CDR3 runs to 17 residues. V lost 3 bases to trimming and J lost 3 bases, with 19 bases between them. In DNA form, the CDR3 reads TGTGCCAGCAGTTTGGGTGTCCTAGTTGCTGGTACAGATACGCAGTATTTT. Protein: CASSLGVLVAGTDTQYF.

In DNA form, the CDR3 reads TGTGCCATCAGTGTGGACAGGTCTAATGAAAAACTGTTTTTT. The encoded protein is CAISVDRSNEKLFF. The chain is built from TRBV10-3 and TRBJ1-4; 7 nucleotides align to TRBD1. The CDR3 has 14 residues. With 4 bases clipped from V and 3 bases from J, the junction kept 2 bases outside the gene matches. Looked up from germline, CDR1 is ENHRY and CDR2 is SYGVKD.

This sequence joins TRBV6-5 and TRBJ1-5; D unclear. Between the trimmed V and J ends, which lost 7 bases and 3 bases, there was a span of 7 bases. Germline lookup yields CDR1 MNHEY and CDR2 SVGAGI. The CDR3 extends over 12 amino acids. The CDR3: CASTVPNQPQHF. DNA of the CDR3: TGTGCCAGCACCGTTCCCAATCAGCCCCAGCATTTT.

The rearrangement uses TRBV2 and TRBJ1-1, with unresolved D. V dropped 2 bases and J dropped 0 bases, with 10 bases sitting between them. The CDR3 extends over 15 amino acids. Germline CDR1 and CDR2: SNHLY and FYNNEI. The chain's CDR3 is CASSEIRTMNTEAFF. CDR3 DNA: TGTGCCAGCAGTGAAATCAGAACCATGAACACTGAAGCTTTCTTT.

The sample holds a few counts of this clone. The chain links TRBV6-5 to TRBJ1-1, with 7 nucleotides matching TRBD1. CDR1 and CDR2 (germline): MNHEY, SVGAGI. J was trimmed by 11 bases and V by 0 bases; bases with no gene match: 3. This CDR3 is built from 12 residues. CDR3 loop: CASSYSGGEAFF. The CDR3 DNA follows: TGTGCCAGCAGTTACTCAGGGGGCGAGGCTTTCTTT.

There are a few counts of this clone. The rearrangement links TRBV27 to TRBJ2-7; D possibly corresponds to TRBD2 (6 bases). CDR1 is MNHEY, CDR2 SMNVEV, per germline (reference sequence). Trimming removed 10 bases from V and 6 bases from J, with 13 bases in between. This CDR3 has 11 amino acids. The CDR3 DNA is TGTGCCACCTCTGGGGGGATCGAGCAGTACTTC. Amino acid sequence: CATSGGIEQYF.

The chain combines TRBV2 with TRBJ2-1, with D maybe TRBD2 (5 bases). CDR3 length equals 17 residues. V lost 1 base, J lost 3 bases, and 16 bases lay in between. Germline assignment: CDR1 SNHLY and CDR2 FYNNEI. The CDR3 region has the DNA TGTGCCAGCAGTGAAGATAGCTCGGGATTAAGCTACAATGAGCAGTTCTTC. Its protein is CASSEDSSGLSYNEQFF.

The chain is built from TRBV20-1 and TRBJ2-7; D may be TRBD1 (6 bases). This CDR3 spans 10 amino acids. Trimming left V 5 bases short and J 11 bases short, with 13 bases between. Germline lookup yields CDR1 DFQATT and CDR2 SNEGSKA (reference sequence). The CDR3 here is CSAGREGEYF. CDR3 coding DNA: TGCAGTGCTGGGCGCGAGGGGGAGTACTTC.

A single count supports this clone. The chain combines TRBV30 with TRBJ1-1, with a tentative D call TRBD1 (5 bases). V was shortened by 2 bases and J by 7 bases, with 11 bases between the two germline ends. This CDR3 comprises 12 residues. CDR1 is GTSNPN and CDR2 is SVGIG in the germline V gene (reference sequence). DNA of the CDR3: TGTGCCTGGAGTAGGCAGGGTGGTGAAGCTTTCTTT. It translates to CAWSRQGGEAFF.

The J gene is TRBJ2-6, the V gene TRBV5-1; 10 bases agree with TRBD1. Germline V gene data show CDR1 as SGHRS and CDR2 as YFSETQ. The CDR3 has 19 amino acids. V was pared by 2 bases and J by 1 base, with 9 bases of the junction left unmatched. The CDR3 protein is CASSLGLTGGGSGANVLTF. In DNA form, the CDR3 reads TGCGCCAGCAGCTTAGGCCTGACAGGGGGCGGTTCTGGGGCCAACGTCCTGACTTTC.

This clone was recorded once. This chain uses TRBV19 with TRBJ2-2, with 8 bases lining up with TRBD2. Per the germline V gene, CDR1 is LNHDA and CDR2 is SQIVND (reference sequence). The CDR3 length is 17 residues. With 5 bases clipped from V and 2 bases from J, the junction kept 10 bases outside the gene matches. Here the CDR3 reads CASSPFWGTSNTGELFF. The CDR3, as DNA: TGTGCCAGTAGTCCGTTCTGGGGGACTAGTAACACCGGGGAGCTGTTTTTT.

This clone occurred once. The chain employs TRBV19 and TRBJ2-7, with 10 bases identical to TRBD1. Trimming took 5 bases from V and 0 from J; bases not matched to a gene: 4. CDR3 length: 15 amino acids. Germline V gene data show CDR1 as LNHDA and CDR2 as SQIVND (reference sequence). DNA for the CDR3: TGTGCCAGTAGTCGCGGGACAGGGGTCTCCTACGAGCAGTACTTC. Translation: CASSRGTGVSYEQYF.

The chain links TRBV3-1 (or the pseudogene TRBV3-2) to TRBJ2-5; no firm D call. CDR3 length equals 12 residues. Germline values: CDR1 LGHDT, CDR2 YNNKEL (reference sequence). The ends were cut back, 1 base at V and 7 bases at J, with 7 bases in the middle. The CDR3 DNA reads as TGTGCCAGCAGCCAAGCCCTATGGACCCAGTACTTC. Its translation is CASSQALWTQYF.

V usage is TRBV28 and J usage is TRBJ1-2; D is uncertain. Per the germline V gene, CDR1 is MDHEN and CDR2 is SYDVKM. This CDR3 is 11 amino acids long. Trimming took 7 bases from V and 5 from J, leaving 8 bases between them. The CDR3 protein is CASNSWYGYTF. In DNA, the CDR3 is TGTGCCAGCAACAGCTGGTATGGCTACACCTTC.

This clone was recorded a few times. The V and J genes are TRBV7-3 and TRBJ2-3, with TRBD1 matching 10 bases. Germline lookup yields CDR1 SGHTA and CDR2 FQGTGA. Germline trimming cut 3 bases from V and 4 bases from J; bases unmatched to any gene: 1. The CDR3 is made up of 14 amino acids. Here the CDR3 DNA reads TGTGCCAGCAGCTTGACAGGGGGCCCAGATACGCAGTATTTT. This encodes CASSLTGGPDTQYF.

The J gene is TRBJ2-1, the V gene TRBV9, with 12 bases identical to TRBD1. The CDR3 runs to 15 residues. The germline V gene encodes CDR1 SGDLS and CDR2 YYNGEE. V shed 3 bases, J shed 9 bases, and the junction held 7 bases outside the gene matches. CDR3 sequence reads: CASSAVGTGGGEQFF. The CDR3 DNA is TGTGCCAGCAGCGCCGTGGGGACAGGGGGCGGTGAGCAGTTCTTC. Full variable domain (rest looked up from reference TRBV9 and TRBJ2-1): DSGVTQTPKHLITATGQRVTLRCSPRSGDLSVYWYQQSLDQGLQFLIQYYNGEERAKGNILERFSAQQFPDLHSELNLSSLELGDSALYFCASSAVGTGGGEQFFGPGTRLTVL.

This clone was picked up a small number of times. The chain has TRBV2 and TRBJ2-1, with 8 bases lining up with TRBD2. The length of the CDR3 is 15 residues. Unmatched junction bases numbered 4, after V lost 3 bases and J lost 3 bases. The germline gives CDR1 SNHLY, CDR2 FYNNEI. This CDR3 reads CASSEVLAVYNEQFF. The DNA of the CDR3 is TGTGCCAGCAGTGAGGTACTAGCGGTCTACAATGAGCAGTTCTTC.

This rearrangement joins TRBV29-1 to TRBJ1-2; 7 nucleotides match TRBD1. Per the germline V gene, CDR1 is SQVTM and CDR2 is ANQGSEA. The ends lost 4 bases at V and 8 bases at J; junction bases unmatched: 7. There are 12 residues in the CDR3. The CDR3 DNA follows: TGCAGCGTTGCAGGGGGTGATCGCGGCTACACCTTC. This encodes CSVAGGDRGYTF. Combining the CDR3 with reference TRBV29-1 and TRBJ1-2 gives the whole variable domain SAVISQKPSRDICQRGTSLTIQCQVDSQVTMMFWYRQQPGQSLTLIATANQGSEATYESGFVIDKFPISRPNLTFSTLTVSNMSPEDSSIYLCSVAGGDRGYTFGSGTRLTVV.

This clone appeared a single time. This chain links TRBV3-1 (or the pseudogene TRBV3-2) with TRBJ2-7; tentative D call: TRBD2 (6 bases). V was shortened by 5 bases and J by 4 bases, with 6 bases between the two germline ends. The CDR3 runs to 11 residues. Germline CDR1 and CDR2: LGHDT and YNNKEL (reference sequence). CDR3 coding DNA: TGTGCCAGCAGCGGGACTTACGAGCAGTACTTC. Translating gives CASSGTYEQYF.

The chain has TRBV5-4 and TRBJ1-1, with no clear D. Germline V gives CDR1 SGHNT, CDR2 YYREEE (reference sequence). V lost 4 bases and J 1 base, leaving 8 bases between the germline ends. CDR3 length: 13 residues. The CDR3 DNA is TGTGCCAGCAGCCTTTCGAGGAACACTGAAGCTTTCTTT. Translated, it gives CASSLSRNTEAFF.

The rearrangement uses TRBV28 and TRBJ2-5; 10 bases are a match to TRBD2. Germline V gene data show CDR1 as MDHEN and CDR2 as SYDVKM. The CDR3 extends over 14 amino acids. With V trimmed by 4 bases and J by 5 bases, 4 bases remained unmatched. Written as DNA, the CDR3 is TGTGCCAGCAGTTACCGGACTAGCGGTGAGACCCAGTACTTC. Its translation is CASSYRTSGETQYF.

The V and J genes are TRBV19 and TRBJ1-2; 9 bases agree with TRBD1. Germline CDR1 LNHDA, CDR2 SQIVND (reference sequence). J lost 4 bases, V lost 4 bases, and 7 bases had no gene match. This CDR3 is built from 15 residues. The DNA for the CDR3 is TGTGCCAGTAGTACCCCGGGACAGGGAATCTATGGCTACACCTTC. It codes for CASSTPGQGIYGYTF. The variable domain in full, with the rest retrieved from reference TRBV19 and TRBJ1-2, is DGGITQSPKYLFRKEGQNVTLSCEQNLNHDAMYWYRQDPGQGLRLIYYSQIVNDFQKGDIAEGYSVSREKKESFPLTVTSAQKNPTAFYLCASSTPGQGIYGYTFGSGTRLTVV.

The gene calls are TRBV19 and TRBJ2-3, with TRBD2 matching 8 bases. CDR1 and CDR2 from the germline V gene are LNHDA and SQIVND (reference sequence). CDR3 length: 14 amino acids. V lost 5 bases, J lost 4 bases, and 5 bases stayed unmatched. The CDR3 DNA sequence: TGTGCCAGTAGTCTAGGGACTAGATCAGATACGCAGTATTTT. Its protein product is CASSLGTRSDTQYF.

This chain links TRBV14 with TRBJ1-2; D remains ambiguous. CDR3 length: 13 residues. In germline, CDR1 is SGHDN, CDR2 FVKESK. Trimming cost V 3 bases and J 7 bases, with 12 bases left between them. CDR3 DNA sequence: TGTGCCAGCAGCCACGACACCGCTCGTGGCTACACCTTC. Translating gives CASSHDTARGYTF.

This clone was seen a handful of times. This sequence joins TRBV5-1 and TRBJ2-7; maybe TRBD2 (6 bases). The germline CDR1 and CDR2 sequences are SGHRS and YFSETQ. The V end was cut by 5 bases, the J end by 3 bases, with 18 bases between. This CDR3 contains 15 residues. The CDR3 here is CASRTTASDNYEQYF. For the CDR3, the DNA is TGCGCCAGCAGAACGACGGCTAGCGATAACTACGAGCAGTACTTC.

The V gene is TRBV4-1, the J gene TRBJ1-6; D may be TRBD1 (6 bases). The CDR3 spans 15 residues. V was shortened by 3 bases and J by 5 bases, with 11 bases between the two germline ends. Germline values: CDR1 MGHRA, CDR2 YSYEKL. In DNA, the CDR3 is TGCGCCAGCAGCCAGGACAGAGTCGATAATTCACCCCTCCACTTT. Its protein is CASSQDRVDNSPLHF.

This clone showed up just once. The V gene is TRBV4-3, the J gene TRBJ1-1; maybe TRBD1 (5 bases). CDR3 size: 15 residues. Trimming left V 1 base short and J 5 bases short, with 14 bases between. Germline CDR1 reads LGHNA; CDR2 reads YSLEER. For the CDR3, the DNA is TGCGCCAGCAGCCAAGTGGGGCAGGGAAAAACTGAAGCTTTCTTT. Translation: CASSQVGQGKTEAFF.

This chain uses TRBV24-1 with TRBJ2-1; 7 bases match TRBD1. From germline, CDR1 is KGHDR and CDR2 SFDVKD. The CDR3 length is 14 residues. Germline trimming cut 11 bases from V and 7 bases from J; bases unmatched to any gene: 13. CDR3 region: CASAPRDSLNEQFF. In nucleotides, the CDR3 is TGTGCCAGCGCTCCCCGGGACAGCCTAAATGAGCAGTTCTTC.

The J gene is TRBJ1-3, the V gene TRBV4-3; 7 bases are shared with TRBD1. The CDR3 spans 16 residues. Germline V lookup: CDR1 LGHNA, CDR2 YSLEER. Trimming removed 5 bases from V and 0 bases from J; junction bases left unmatched: 7. The CDR3 nucleotides read TGCGCCAGCAGCTTCGGACAGGCCAGCTCTGGAAACACCATATATTTT. It translates to CASSFGQASSGNTIYF.

This chain joins TRBV24-1 and TRBJ1-2; D is ambiguous. V was clipped by 7 bases and J by 5 bases, with 7 bases between them. CDR1 is KGHDR, CDR2 SFDVKD, per germline. This CDR3 comprises 11 residues. This CDR3 is CATSEGYGYTF. CDR3 nucleotides: TGTGCCACCAGCGAGGGATATGGCTACACCTTC.